This TCR beta chain was sequenced in a study of blood T cell repertoires in COVID-19. About the research overall: Researchers got acute and convalescent COVID-19 samples from the United States, Italy and Spain.

Per the original data handling: Reference gene primer amplification in the assay estimated nucleated cell counts. Repertoires were generated with immunoSEQ multiplex PCR, while TCRdb's copy carries only in-frame clones and drops some. The DNA was the basis for D and trimming; V, J and clone size are from that table. The sample includes roughly 170,000 clones, roughly 88% of them seen just once. The CDR3 spans 13 residues. Trimming left V 5 bases short and J 6 bases short, with 12 bases between. CDR1 is SGHTA and CDR2 is FQGNSA in the germline V gene. This TCR was recovered from a man in his 60s who had recovered from COVID-19. Specimen: peripheral blood. This rearrangement joins TRBV7-2 to TRBJ2-3; a weak D match, TRBD1 (5 bases). Written as DNA, the CDR3 is TGTGCCAGCAGCCTACCAGGGTCGGATACGCAGTATTTT. Its translation: CASSLPGSDTQYF.